This T cell receptor beta chain was documented in a study of early T cells in non-severe SARS-CoV-2 infection. The wider study: Sequenced bulk RNA came from whole blood that was unsorted, and chains were unpaired.

This clonotype has at least ten counts. Its specificity is not known. Study outcomes and limitations: CD4 and private specificities were missed by VDJdb matching, which favored anti-spike CD8 responses.

Individual cDNA molecules carried attached unique molecular identifiers. TCRdb used MiXCR to reprocess the 5' RACE reads, holding one entry per CDR3 protein. The sample contains over 30,000 distinct CDR3 sequences, approximately 6% of which appear only once. Looked up from germline, CDR1 is WSHSY and CDR2 is SAAADI. Trimming removed 3 bases from V and 2 bases from J, with 12 bases in between. There are 15 residues in the CDR3. Sequencing used whole blood. This sequence joins TRBV10-2 and TRBJ2-3; D unresolved. This TCR was sampled from an adult who was a healthcare worker with PCR-confirmed SARS-CoV-2 infection or an uninfected control (not recorded which). In DNA form, the CDR3 reads TGCGCCAGCAGTGAACTGGGAAGGGCCACAGATACGCAGTATTTT. Translating it yields CASSELGRATDTQYF.